The present entry profiles one T cell receptor beta chain with its context. J gave up 9 bases and V 5 bases, and 13 bases lay outside the gene matches. This CDR3 is built from 15 residues. Germline V CDR1 and CDR2: SGHAT, FQNNGV. The sample belongs to a study of CD8 T cells in Susac syndrome. Roughly 0.5 to 1 ug RNA was reverse transcribed with random hexamers. TCRdb used MiXCR to reprocess the immunoSEQ multiplex PCR reads, holding one entry per CDR3 protein. The sample shows over 100,000 distinct CDR3 sequences, 85% to 95% of them seen only once. The TCR comes from a human donor in good health. Sequenced: CD8+ T cells from PBMCs. This chain connects TRBV11-2 to TRBJ2-1; 7 bases fit TRBD1. The CDR3 DNA sequence: TGTGCCAGCAGCCCCCAGGGACAGAGCAATGTTGAGCAGTTCTTC. Its protein product is CASSPQGQSNVEQFF.